This T cell receptor (beta chain) was recovered during a study of T cell repertoires in cytomegalovirus infection. Germline CDR1 SGHDN, CDR2 FVKESK. The CDR3 runs to 17 residues. J was trimmed by 4 bases and V by 2 bases; bases with no gene match: 10. With respect to this clonotype: Its antigen is currently unknown.

TCRdb called the reads again in MiXCR, with one record for every CDR3 protein. Of approximately 550,000 distinct CDR3 sequences in the sample, more than 15% are singletons; the top ten hold 20% to 30%. The study, taken as a whole, reports: Totalled public TCR beta family frequency picked out people who carried CMV plus the relevant HLA. Across the ex vivo response, the dominant clonotypes were HLA-C-restricted CMV-specific TCR beta clonotypes.

The chain employs TRBV14 and TRBJ1-4; the match to TRBD1 covers 7 bases. This TCR was recovered from a human donor in good health (CMV status not recorded). Some clones in this sample may be carry-over from other donors' samples. Sequenced material: CD8+ T cells from PBMCs. CDR3 nucleotide sequence: TGTGCCAGCAGCCAAATAGGGGGGACAGAGGATAATGAAAAACTGTTTTTT. Protein sequence: CASSQIGGTEDNEKLFF.